This T cell receptor (beta chain) appears in the sequencing data of a study of cytomegalovirus exposure and HLA in healthy donors. Study-wide results and caveats: Later, TCR association rates were found to vary by HLA locus, highest for DRB1 and lowest for HLA-C. What a later analysis showed was that several of the most significant clusters appeared linked to common viral pathogens. It was likely that a cluster of highly shared sequence variants was a sequencing artifact.

V dropped 4 bases and J dropped 6; count of bases not matched to a gene: 4. The CDR3 covers 14 residues. Germline CDR1 reads SGHVS; CDR2 reads FNYEAQ. As concerns this clone: Its target is not known.

In the PCR, 60 Vbeta and 13 Jbeta primers were used. Measured with immunoSEQ multiplex PCR; TCRdb has only the in-frame clones, and not every one. This repertoire shows 100,000 to 150,000 clones, 75% to 85% found once; its top ten account for just under 3%. The gene calls are TRBV7-6 and TRBJ1-4, with 8 nucleotides matching TRBD1. Sequenced: PBMCs. The TCR comes from a woman under 30 in good health and CMV-seropositive. DNA for the CDR3: TGTGCCAGCAGCTACCTACAGGGGGATGAAAAACTGTTTTTT. It is translated as CASSYLQGDEKLFF.